Described below is a single T cell receptor beta chain sequence and its context. What it binds is unknown. The sample originates from a study of graft-versus-host responses after intestinal transplantation. Between the trimmed V and J ends, which lost 0 bases and 6 bases, there was a span of 9 bases. This CDR3 comprises 14 residues. Germline assignment: CDR1 KGHSH and CDR2 LQKENI. Assay: immunoSEQ multiplex PCR; the TCRdb copy retains only in-frame clones and omits some. This repertoire shows some 110,000 clones, approximately 92% found once; its top ten account for 0.2% to 0.25%. The source of this sequence is a human donor who was the organ donor for an intestinal transplant. J is TRBJ2-1 and V is TRBV18; D possibly corresponds to TRBD2 (6 bases). This specimen was unstimulated CD4+ T cells sorted from spleen or lymph node cells, taken before transplant. The CDR3 DNA is TGTGCCAGCTCACCACCGACTAGAGGCAATGAGCAGTTCTTC. Protein product: CASSPPTRGNEQFF.